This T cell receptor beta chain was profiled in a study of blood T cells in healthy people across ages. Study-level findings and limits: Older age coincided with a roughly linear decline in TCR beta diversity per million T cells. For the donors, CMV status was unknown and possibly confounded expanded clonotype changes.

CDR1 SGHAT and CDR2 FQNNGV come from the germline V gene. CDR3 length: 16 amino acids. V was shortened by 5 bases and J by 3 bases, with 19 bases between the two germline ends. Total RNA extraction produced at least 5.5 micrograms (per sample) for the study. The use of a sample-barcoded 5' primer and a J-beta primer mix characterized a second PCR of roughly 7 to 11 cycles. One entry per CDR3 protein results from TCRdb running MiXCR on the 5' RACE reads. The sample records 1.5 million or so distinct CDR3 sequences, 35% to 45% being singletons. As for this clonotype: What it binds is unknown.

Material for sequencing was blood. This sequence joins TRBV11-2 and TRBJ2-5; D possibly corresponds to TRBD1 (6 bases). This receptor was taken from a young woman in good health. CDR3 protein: CASSPYEGVRKETQYF. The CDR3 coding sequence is TGTGCCAGCAGCCCCTACGAGGGGGTCAGGAAAGAGACCCAGTACTTC. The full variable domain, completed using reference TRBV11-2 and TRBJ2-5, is EAGVAQSPRYKIIEKRQSVAFWCNPISGHATLYWYQQILGQGPKLLIQFQNNGVVDDSQLPKDRFSAERLKGVDSTLKIQPAKLEDSAVYLCASSPYEGVRKETQYFGPGTRLLVL.